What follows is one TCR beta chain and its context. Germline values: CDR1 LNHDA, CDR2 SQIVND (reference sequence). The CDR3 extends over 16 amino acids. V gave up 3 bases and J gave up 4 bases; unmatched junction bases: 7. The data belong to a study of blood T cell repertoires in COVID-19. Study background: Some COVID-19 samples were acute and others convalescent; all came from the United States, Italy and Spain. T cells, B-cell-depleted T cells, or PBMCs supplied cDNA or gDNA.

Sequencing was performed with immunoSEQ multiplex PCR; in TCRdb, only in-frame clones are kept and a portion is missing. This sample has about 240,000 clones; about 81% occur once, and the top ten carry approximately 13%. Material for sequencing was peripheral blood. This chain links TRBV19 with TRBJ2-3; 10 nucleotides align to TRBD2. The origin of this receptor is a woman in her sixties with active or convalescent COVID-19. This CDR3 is CASSIASSGGPDTQYF. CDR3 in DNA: TGTGCCAGTAGTATCGCGTCTAGCGGGGGCCCAGATACGCAGTATTTT.